This TCR beta chain was sequenced during a study of cytomegalovirus exposure and HLA in healthy donors. Background on the study: Among the approximately 380 donors who were genotyped, approximately 76% fell in the genetic ancestry cluster that is associated with self-reported Caucasian donors.

The PCR ran on 60 Vbeta and 13 Jbeta primers. This table comes from immunoSEQ multiplex PCR, and its TCRdb copy is limited to in-frame clones, with some not included. The sample's table shows approximately 34,000 clones. Measured by frequency, this clone is medium-sized (0.01 to 0.1%). The CDR3 covers 14 residues. Germline CDR1 SGHRS, CDR2 YFSETQ. V was shortened by 3 bases and J by 0 bases, with 9 bases between the two germline ends. The clonotype comes from a woman aged 40 to 50 in good health and CMV-seropositive. What was sequenced was PBMCs. This rearrangement joins TRBV5-1 to TRBJ1-1; D call uncertain. The chain's CDR3 is CASSSGSMNTEAFF. DNA for the CDR3: TGCGCCAGCAGCTCGGGGAGCATGAACACTGAAGCTTTCTTT.